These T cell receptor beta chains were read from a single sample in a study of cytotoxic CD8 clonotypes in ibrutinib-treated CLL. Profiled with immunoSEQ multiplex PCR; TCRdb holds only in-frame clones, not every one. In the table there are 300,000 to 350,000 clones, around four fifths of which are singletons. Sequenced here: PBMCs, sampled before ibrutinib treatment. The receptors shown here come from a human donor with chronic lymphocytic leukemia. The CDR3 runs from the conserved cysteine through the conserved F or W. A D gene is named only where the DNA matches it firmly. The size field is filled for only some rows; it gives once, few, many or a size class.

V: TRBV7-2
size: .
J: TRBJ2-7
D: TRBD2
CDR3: CASNPGGGSSYEQYF
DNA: TGTGCCAGCAACCCCGGGGGGGGGAGCTCCTACGAGCAGTACTTC

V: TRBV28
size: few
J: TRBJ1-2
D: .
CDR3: CASSLRQYGYTF
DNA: TGTGCCAGCAGTTTAAGACAGTATGGCTACACCTTC

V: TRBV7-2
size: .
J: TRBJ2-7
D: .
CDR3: CASSGAYEQYF
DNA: TGTGCCAGCAGCGGCGCCTACGAGCAGTACTTC

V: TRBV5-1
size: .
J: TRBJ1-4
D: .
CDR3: CASSFYSATNEKLFF
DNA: TGCGCCAGCAGCTTTTACAGCGCAACTAATGAAAAACTGTTTTTT

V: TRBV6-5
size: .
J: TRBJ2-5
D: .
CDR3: CASTGAGGELETQYF
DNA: TGTGCCAGCACCGGAGCGGGCGGAGAACTAGAGACCCAGTACTTC

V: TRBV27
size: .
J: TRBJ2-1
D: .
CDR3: CASSFGRQAYNEQFF
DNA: TGTGCCAGCAGTTTCGGTCGGCAGGCCTACAATGAGCAGTTCTTC

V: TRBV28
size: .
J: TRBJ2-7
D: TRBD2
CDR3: CASTQRSLAGSEQYF
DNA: TGTGCCAGCACCCAACGGTCACTAGCGGGATCCGAGCAGTACTTC

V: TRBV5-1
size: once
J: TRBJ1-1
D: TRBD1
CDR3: CASSFTGETEAFF
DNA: TGCGCCAGCAGCTTTACAGGGGAAACTGAAGCTTTCTTT

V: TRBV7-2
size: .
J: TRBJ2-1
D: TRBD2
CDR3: CASSLGREEQFF
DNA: TGTGCCAGCAGCCTAGGGCGGGAGGAGCAGTTCTTC

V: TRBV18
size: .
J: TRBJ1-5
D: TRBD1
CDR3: CASSLGGTVSNQPQHF
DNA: TGTGCCAGCTCACTCGGCGGGACAGTTAGCAATCAGCCCCAGCATTTT

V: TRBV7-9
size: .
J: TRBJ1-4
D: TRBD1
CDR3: CASSLRQGASATNEKLFF
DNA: TGTGCCAGCAGCCTCCGACAGGGGGCCAGTGCAACTAATGAAAAACTGTTTTTT

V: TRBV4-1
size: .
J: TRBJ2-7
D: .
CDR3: CASSQVDGRDSYEQYF
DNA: TGCGCCAGCAGCCAAGTGGACGGGCGGGACTCCTACGAGCAGTACTTC

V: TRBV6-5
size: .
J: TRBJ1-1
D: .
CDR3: CASSYSISGGGLLAFF
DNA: TGTGCCAGCAGTTACTCGATTTCAGGAGGGGGGTTATTAGCTTTCTTT

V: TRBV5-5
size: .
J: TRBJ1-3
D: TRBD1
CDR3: CASSMDRVQDTIYF
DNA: TGTGCCAGCAGCATGGACAGGGTGCAAGACACCATATATTTT

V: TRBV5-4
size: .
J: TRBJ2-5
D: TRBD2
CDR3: CASSKDPPGLAQETQYF
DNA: TGTGCCAGCAGCAAGGACCCTCCGGGACTAGCGCAAGAGACCCAGTACTTC

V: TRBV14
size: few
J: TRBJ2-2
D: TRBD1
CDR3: CASSQGTGDPGELFF
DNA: TGTGCCAGCAGCCAGGGGACAGGGGATCCCGGGGAGCTGTTTTTT

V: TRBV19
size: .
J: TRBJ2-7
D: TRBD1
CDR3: CASRPRQGTGRNYEQYF
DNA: TGTGCCAGCAGGCCCCGACAGGGGACCGGGCGCAACTACGAGCAGTACTTC

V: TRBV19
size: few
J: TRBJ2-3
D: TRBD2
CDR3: CASSIASGEGTQYF
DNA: TGTGCCAGTAGTATAGCTAGCGGTGAGGGTACGCAGTATTTT

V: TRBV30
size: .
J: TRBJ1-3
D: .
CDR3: CACKKDFSGNTIYF
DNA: TGTGCCTGTAAAAAGGACTTCTCTGGAAACACCATATATTTT

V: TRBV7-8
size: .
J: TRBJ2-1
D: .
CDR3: CASSLVVVGSYNEQFF
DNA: TGTGCCAGCAGCTTAGTGGTGGTAGGTTCCTACAATGAGCAGTTCTTC

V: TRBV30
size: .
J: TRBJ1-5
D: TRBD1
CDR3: CAWSHYRGDQPQHF
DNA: TGTGCCTGGAGTCACTACAGGGGAGATCAGCCCCAGCATTTT

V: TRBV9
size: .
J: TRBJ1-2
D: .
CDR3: CASSVAQKGNSATDYGYTF
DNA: TGTGCCAGCAGCGTAGCTCAGAAGGGCAATTCGGCGACTGACTATGGCTACACCTTC

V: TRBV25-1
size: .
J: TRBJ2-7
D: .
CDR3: CASSEGWTGTYEQYF
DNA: TGTGCCAGCAGTGAAGGGTGGACGGGAACCTACGAGCAGTACTTC

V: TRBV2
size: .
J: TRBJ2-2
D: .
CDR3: CASRLVSTGELFF
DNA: TGTGCCAGCAGGTTGGTCTCCACCGGGGAGCTGTTTTTT

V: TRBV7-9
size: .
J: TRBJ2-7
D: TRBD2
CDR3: CASSGGTSGNSYEQYF
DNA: TGTGCCAGCAGCGGGGGGACTAGCGGGAACTCCTACGAGCAGTACTTC

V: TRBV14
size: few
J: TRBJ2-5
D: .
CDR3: CASSPGLATQYF
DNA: TGTGCCAGCAGCCCAGGGCTTGCGACCCAGTACTTC